This record covers a single T cell receptor beta chain. Under the authors' procedure: Nucleated cell counts were estimated from reference gene primer amplification. Sequenced by immunoSEQ multiplex PCR; TCRdb stores in-frame clones only, minus some. Clone size and V and J calls were adopted from that table, with D and trimming inferred from the DNA. This table has more than 250,000 clones, more than 75% appearing once. Unmatched junction bases numbered 6, after V lost 0 bases and J lost 0 bases. CDR1 and CDR2 from the germline V gene are SGHNT and YYREEE (reference sequence). The CDR3 has 16 amino acids. The data derive from a study of blood T cell repertoires in COVID-19. At the level of the study: In each case, the material was cDNA or gDNA derived from T cells, B-cell-depleted T cells, or PBMCs.

The chain has TRBV5-4 and TRBJ2-7; 7 bases line up with TRBD1. The sequenced sample was peripheral blood. This receptor was taken from a man aged 45-65 years with active or convalescent COVID-19. The CDR3 region has the DNA TGTGCCAGCAGCTTGGCTCCACAGGGGAGCTCCTACGAGCAGTACTTC. Its protein is CASSLAPQGSSYEQYF.